The 31 T cell receptor beta chains presented below share a single source sample, sequenced in a study of human T cells and chemical hapten exposure. MiXCR was run by TCRdb on the RACE reads, yielding one entry per CDR3 protein. The sample consists of roughly 130,000 distinct CDR3 sequences, 10% to 12% of them appearing once. Time point specified: patch test 3, about 24 weeks after DPC sensitization. This sample's treatment: therapeutic diphenylcyclopropenone sensitization with weekly scalp DPC. The material sequenced was whole blood, taken in connection with sensitization to the hapten diphenylcyclopropenone (DPC). These receptors came from a woman in her forties or fifties with alopecia areata. Some clones in this sample may be carry-over from other donors' samples.

This clonotype was counted a few times. The CDR3 DNA sequence: TGCAGTGCTAGAAGGCAAGCTCCTGGGGGGATAAGCAATCAGCCCCAGCATTTT. This codes for CSARRQAPGGISNQPQHF. The chain joins TRBV20-1 to TRBJ1-5, with D tentatively TRBD1 (5 bases). V was trimmed by 2 bases and J by 1 base, leaving 21 bases between them. This CDR3 spans 18 amino acids. In germline, CDR1 is DFQATT, CDR2 SNEGSKA (reference sequence).

This clonotype occurred a few times. The chain uses TRBV2 and TRBJ1-5; D not resolved. The CDR3 contains 15 residues. The V end was cut by 3 bases, the J end by 2 bases, with 11 bases between. Per the germline V gene, CDR1 is SNHLY and CDR2 is FYNNEI. CDR3 nucleotides: TGTGCCAGCAGTGAGTCGGGCGCCGGCAATCAGCCCCAGCATTTT. Translating gives CASSESGAGNQPQHF. The whole variable domain, remainder taken from reference TRBV2 and TRBJ1-5, is EPEVTQTPSHQVTQMGQEVILRCVPISNHLYFYWYRQILGQKVEFLVSFYNNEISEKSEIFDDQFSVERPDGSNFTLKIRSTKLEDSAMYFCASSESGAGNQPQHFGDGTRLSIL.

The chain uses TRBV7-9 and TRBJ2-6; tentative D call: TRBD1 (6 bases). The V gene's germline CDR1 is SEHNR and CDR2 FQNEAQ (reference sequence). V lost 5 bases and J 0 bases, leaving 17 bases between the germline ends. CDR3 size: 18 residues. In nucleotides, the CDR3 is TGTGCCAGCAGCGAAGGATCTAACAGGGTCTCTGGGGCCAACGTCCTGACTTTC. It encodes CASSEGSNRVSGANVLTF.

This clonotype was counted between two and nine times. The chain carries TRBV12-3 or TRBV12-4 and TRBJ2-1, with a possible D match to TRBD1 (6 bases). CDR3 length: 15 amino acids. V dropped 2 bases and J dropped 6 bases, with 14 bases sitting between them. CDR3 region: CASSLMGAFGNEQFF. The CDR3 bases are TGTGCCAGCAGTTTAATGGGGGCCTTCGGCAATGAGCAGTTCTTC.

J is TRBJ1-5 and V is TRBV27, with TRBD1 matching over 7 bases. CDR1 MNHEY and CDR2 SMNVEV come from the germline V gene (reference sequence). This CDR3 has 16 residues. V dropped 4 bases and J dropped 2; count of bases not matched to a gene: 8. CDR3 nucleotides: TGTGCCAGCAGTTCGCAAAACAGGGGAGGCAATCAGCCCCAGCATTTT. This sequence encodes CASSSQNRGGNQPQHF.

This clonotype has at least ten counts. The CDR3 nucleotides are TGTGCCAGCAGTTCGGTAACTAGCGGGAGGGCTAACTACAATGAGCAGTTCTTC. It translates to CASSSVTSGRANYNEQFF. The rearrangement joins TRBV28 to TRBJ2-1; TRBD2 agrees at 13 bases. Germline-derived CDR1 and CDR2 are MDHEN and SYDVKM. This CDR3 spans 18 amino acids. The V and J ends lost 4 bases and 3 bases, in that order; junction bases with no gene match: 9.

The V and J genes are TRBV28 and TRBJ2-7, with 8 bases lining up with TRBD2. The trim removed 2 bases at V and 4 bases at J, leaving 7 bases unmatched. The CDR3 has 15 residues. Per germline, CDR1 MDHEN and CDR2 SYDVKM. CDR3 nucleotide sequence: TGTGCCAGCAGTTTAGTAGGACTAGCTGGTTACGAGCAGTACTTC. Encoded protein: CASSLVGLAGYEQYF.

This clonotype was detected only a few times. The V call is TRBV7-8, the J call TRBJ1-5; D might be TRBD1 (5 bases). This CDR3 is 14 amino acids long. The germline V gene has CDR1 SGHVS and CDR2 FQNEAQ. V shed 4 bases and J shed 4 bases, with 11 bases lying between them. In nucleotides, the CDR3 is TGTGCCAGCAGCTGGGGGACTCGGAATCAGCCCCAGCATTTT. This encodes CASSWGTRNQPQHF. Complete variable domain (other parts from reference TRBV7-8 and TRBJ1-5): GAGVSQSPRYKVAKRGQDVALRCDPISGHVSLFWYQQALGQGPEFLTYFQNEAQLDKSGLPSDRFFAERPEGSVSTLKIQRTQQEDSAVYLCASSWGTRNQPQHFGDGTRLSIL.

This clonotype was seen only a few times. V and J are TRBV20-1 and TRBJ2-3; TRBD2 aligns across 7 bases. Germline CDR1 is DFQATT and CDR2 is SNEGSKA (reference sequence). Germline trimming cut 0 bases from V and 3 bases from J; bases unmatched to any gene: 0. The CDR3 extends over 13 amino acids. The DNA of the CDR3 is TGCAGTGCTAGAGAGGGGGGGACAGATACGCAGTATTTT. This encodes CSAREGGTDTQYF.

This clonotype was seen more than once but under ten times. This sequence joins TRBV3-1 and TRBJ1-2, with D uncertain. The CDR3 is 13 residues long. V was pared by 0 bases and J by 7 bases, with 9 bases between. Per germline, CDR1 LGHDT and CDR2 YNNKEL (reference sequence). This CDR3 reads CASSQDPAGGYTF. The CDR3 DNA reads as TGTGCCAGCAGCCAAGATCCGGCGGGTGGCTACACCTTC. The full variable domain, completed using reference TRBV3-1 and TRBJ1-2, is DTAVSQTPKYLVTQMGNDKSIKCEQNLGHDTMYWYKQDSKKFLKIMFSYNNKELIINETVPNRFSPKSPDKAHLNLHINSLELGDSAVYFCASSQDPAGGYTFGSGTRLTVV.

This clonotype was found a few times. The J gene is TRBJ2-3, the V gene TRBV5-1; TRBD2 agrees at 8 bases. Trimming at V came to 0 bases and at J to 5 bases, leaving 5 bases not matched to a gene. In germline, CDR1 is SGHRS, CDR2 YFSETQ. The CDR3 is 15 amino acids. The CDR3 DNA sequence: TGCGCCAGCAGCTTGGCTAGCGGGCGTGGAGATACGCAGTATTTT. Its protein is CASSLASGRGDTQYF.

This clonotype was detected many times. Written as DNA, the CDR3 is TGCAGCGTTCTCGCTCCGGACAGCGAGCAGTACTTC. This codes for CSVLAPDSEQYF. V usage is TRBV29-1 and J usage is TRBJ2-7; possible D gene TRBD1, 6 bases. The V end lost 5 bases, the J end lost 6 bases, and 14 bases lay between the germline ends. The V gene's germline CDR1 is SQVTM and CDR2 ANQGSEA. The length of the CDR3 is 12 residues.

The chain uses TRBV10-2 and TRBJ1-6; tentative D call: TRBD1 (6 bases). V lost 3 bases, J lost 7 bases, and 13 bases lay in between. Germline CDR1 is WSHSY and CDR2 is SAAADI. This CDR3 has 15 amino acids. The CDR3: CASSEWGARNSPLHF. The CDR3 nucleotides are TGCGCCAGCAGTGAATGGGGGGCGCGAAATTCACCCCTCCACTTT.

Here the CDR3 DNA reads TGCAGTGCTAGAGATCATGAGCGGGGGGGTCGGATAGACAATGAGCAGTTCTTC. Amino acid sequence: CSARDHERGGRIDNEQFF. The chain joins TRBV20-1 to TRBJ2-1; 10 positions agree with TRBD2. Germline CDR1 and CDR2: DFQATT and SNEGSKA (reference sequence). CDR3 length equals 18 residues. The trim removed 0 bases at V and 5 bases at J, leaving 13 bases unmatched.

This clonotype was counted between two and nine times. The genes are TRBV9 and TRBJ1-1; 7 bases align to TRBD1. The V and J ends lost 0 bases and 8 bases, in that order; junction bases with no gene match: 16. The CDR3 has 17 amino acids. The V gene's germline CDR1 is SGDLS and CDR2 YYNGEE. For the CDR3, the DNA is TGTGCCAGCAGCGTAGAGGGACAGTCCCCCTCTAATGGGGAAGCTTTCTTT. Translated: CASSVEGQSPSNGEAFF. Full variable domain (outside the CDR3, taken from reference TRBV9 and TRBJ1-1): DSGVTQTPKHLITATGQRVTLRCSPRSGDLSVYWYQQSLDQGLQFLIQYYNGEERAKGNILERFSAQQFPDLHSELNLSSLELGDSALYFCASSVEGQSPSNGEAFFGQGTRLTVV.

The rearrangement uses TRBV28 and TRBJ1-1; D gene ambiguous. Germline V gives CDR1 MDHEN, CDR2 SYDVKM. Trimming took 7 bases from V and 2 from J, leaving 8 bases between them. The CDR3 is 12 amino acids. CDR3 loop: CASKTKNTEAFF. The CDR3 DNA sequence: TGTGCCAGCAAAACGAAAAACACTGAAGCTTTCTTT.

The CDR3, as DNA: TGCGCCAGCAGCACGCGGACAGGGGACTATGGCTACACCTTC. Protein: CASSTRTGDYGYTF. This chain joins TRBV5-1 and TRBJ1-2; 9 bases fit TRBD1. V lost 4 bases, J lost 3 bases, and 4 bases stayed unmatched. Germline V gene data show CDR1 as SGHRS and CDR2 as YFSETQ. The CDR3 sequence is 14 residues long.

This clonotype was counted between two and nine times. The rearrangement joins TRBV9 to TRBJ1-5; D is possibly TRBD1 (5 bases). The CDR3 sequence is 15 residues long. V gave up 4 bases and J gave up 7 bases, with 18 bases separating them. Germline lookup yields CDR1 SGDLS and CDR2 YYNGEE. This chain's CDR3 is CASSPRTGVGQPQHF. The CDR3 DNA sequence: TGTGCCAGCAGCCCCCGGACGGGGGTCGGGCAGCCCCAGCATTTT. The full variable domain, rest sourced from reference TRBV9 and TRBJ1-5, is DSGVTQTPKHLITATGQRVTLRCSPRSGDLSVYWYQQSLDQGLQFLIQYYNGEERAKGNILERFSAQQFPDLHSELNLSSLELGDSALYFCASSPRTGVGQPQHFGDGTRLSIL.

This clonotype was recorded a few times. The chain links TRBV9 to TRBJ2-7; TRBD2 matches 7 bases. The V gene end was trimmed by 0 bases and the J gene end by 0 bases; junction bases not matched to a gene: 6. The CDR3 has 16 residues. CDR1 is SGDLS, CDR2 YYNGEE, per germline. CDR3 DNA: TGTGCCAGCAGCGTAGGCTCGGCTAGCGGCTCCTACGAGCAGTACTTC. Its protein is CASSVGSASGSYEQYF.

This clonotype was seen a handful of times. The chain joins TRBV28 to TRBJ2-4; TRBD1 matches 9 bases. CDR1 is MDHEN and CDR2 is SYDVKM in the germline V gene. V was clipped by 5 bases and J by 5 bases; unmatched bases: 4. The CDR3 has 14 amino acids. For the CDR3, the DNA is TGTGCCAGCAGTGTGACAGGGGGAGAAAACATTCAGTACTTC. Protein product: CASSVTGGENIQYF.

The chain recombines TRBV24-1 with TRBJ2-5; D not resolved. Germline V gives CDR1 KGHDR, CDR2 SFDVKD. V was shortened by 0 bases and J by 6 bases, with 10 bases between the two germline ends. This CDR3 comprises 14 residues. CDR3 residues: CATSDLEVEKTQYF. The CDR3 region has the DNA TGTGCCACCAGTGATTTGGAGGTGGAGAAGACCCAGTACTTC.

This clonotype has more than one count but fewer than ten. The CDR3 here is CATLRGVEQYF. As DNA, the CDR3 is TGTGCCACCCTAAGGGGGGTCGAGCAGTACTTC. The V call is TRBV2, the J call TRBJ2-7; D may match TRBD1 or TRBD2 (6 bases each). CDR1 and CDR2 from the germline V gene are SNHLY and FYNNEI. V was shortened by 10 bases and J by 6 bases, with 13 bases between the two germline ends. CDR3 length: 11 residues.

This clonotype showed up just a few times. The V gene is TRBV27, the J gene TRBJ1-5; D unresolved. Trimming shortened V by 5 bases and J by 6 bases, and 20 bases separated the two germline ends. Germline V gene data show CDR1 as MNHEY and CDR2 as SMNVEV (reference sequence). The CDR3 loop spans 16 amino acids. As DNA, the CDR3 is TGTGCCAGCAGTCCGACGCTAGATCCATTGGGTCAGCCCCAGCATTTT. Amino acid sequence: CASSPTLDPLGQPQHF.

The genes are TRBV3-1 and TRBJ1-4; 9 bases are a match to TRBD1. The CDR3 totals 13 residues. CDR1 and CDR2 (germline): LGHDT, YNNKEL (reference sequence). V trimming: 6 bases; J trimming: 7 bases; junction bases outside the gene matches: 3. CDR3 in DNA: TGTGCCAGCAGGGGACAGGGAAGTGAAAAACTGTTTTTT. This sequence encodes CASRGQGSEKLFF.

V and J are TRBV10-3 and TRBJ2-5; TRBD1 aligns across 8 bases. After removal of 7 bases from V and 4 bases from J, the junction contained 14 bases not matched to a gene. Germline CDR1 is ENHRY and CDR2 is SYGVKD. The CDR3 runs 16 residues. DNA of the CDR3: TGTGCCATCACCCATGTCGGACAGGGCGCATCAGAGACCCAGTACTTC. Encoded protein: CAITHVGQGASETQYF.

The chain employs TRBV19 and TRBJ2-2, with D tentatively TRBD2 (5 bases). V was shortened by 2 bases and J by 1 base, with 5 bases between the two germline ends. The CDR3 extends over 14 amino acids. Germline assignment: CDR1 LNHDA and CDR2 SQIVND (reference sequence). CDR3: CASSIRGNTGELFF. Written as DNA, the CDR3 is TGTGCCAGTAGTATACGGGGGAACACCGGGGAGCTGTTTTTT.

This clonotype was detected many times. The chain couples TRBV20-1 to TRBJ2-5; the D gene is possibly TRBD2 (6 bases). The V end was cut by 6 bases, the J end by 5 bases, with 19 bases between. CDR3 length: 14 residues. The germline gives CDR1 DFQATT, CDR2 SNEGSKA (reference sequence). CDR3 region: CSAPRSRGRETQYF. Here the CDR3 DNA reads TGCAGTGCCCCGAGGAGTCGGGGGAGGGAGACCCAGTACTTC.

This clonotype was seen repeatedly, ten times or more. The chain is built from TRBV18 and TRBJ2-6; perhaps TRBD2 as D (7 bases). Between the trimmed V and J ends, which lost 0 bases and 3 bases, there was a span of 12 bases. The germline CDR1 and CDR2 sequences are KGHSH and LQKENI. The length of the CDR3 is 17 residues. CDR3 DNA: TGTGCCAGCTCACCACCGGGGGGGCTCGTTGGGGCCAACGTCCTGACTTTC. Translated: CASSPPGGLVGANVLTF. Based on the CDR3 plus reference TRBV18 and TRBJ2-6, the full variable domain is NAGVMQNPRHLVRRRGQEARLRCSPMKGHSHVYWYRQLPEEGLKFMVYLQKENIIDESGMPKERFSAEFPKEGPSILRIQQVVRGDSAAYFCASSPPGGLVGANVLTFGAGSRLTVL.

At least ten counts were recorded for this clonotype. The genes are TRBV27 and TRBJ2-3, with D possibly being TRBD2 (5 bases). Trimming left V 4 bases short and J 8 bases short, with 10 bases between. This CDR3 spans 12 amino acids. Per germline, CDR1 MNHEY and CDR2 SMNVEV (reference sequence). The CDR3 DNA reads as TGTGCCAGCAGTTGGGGTGAGGGTACGCAGTATTTT. As protein: CASSWGEGTQYF.

This clonotype was seen more than once but under ten times. The chain has TRBV29-1 and TRBJ2-3; weak D call: TRBD1 (6 bases). The CDR3 has 14 amino acids. Germline-derived CDR1 and CDR2 are SQVTM and ANQGSEA. Between the trimmed V and J ends, which lost 6 bases and 3 bases, there was a span of 16 bases. CDR3 DNA sequence: TGCAGCGTCAGGGGCGCTGGGACGACAGATACGCAGTATTTT. Encoded protein: CSVRGAGTTDTQYF.

This clonotype showed up just once. One end of the junction fails to match germline, which may point to a read error. V is TRBV2 and J is TRBJ2-4; 10 nucleotides align to TRBD2. The CDR3 runs to 16 residues. CDR1 and CDR2 (germline): SNHLY, FYNNEI. The CDR3 spells CASRASLAGAKNLQYF. CDR3 sequence (DNA): TGTGCCAGCAGGGCGAGTCTAGCGGGAGCCAAAAACCTTCAGTACTTC.